The 4 T cell receptor beta chains given below trace back to one sample, sequenced in a study of T cell responses to AZD1222 COVID-19 vaccine. The table came from immunoSEQ multiplex PCR; TCRdb's copy has only in-frame clones and leaves some out. The sample consists of about 120,000 clones, around 88% of them appearing once. The sequences come from peripheral blood, collected on day 0 of AZD1222 vaccination. Every receptor here comes from an adult in good health.

The chain employs TRBV29-1 and TRBJ1-1; D remains unclear. Germline loops: CDR1 SQVTM, CDR2 ANQGSEA. The V and J ends lost 4 bases and 0 bases respectively, with 9 bases between them. The CDR3 has 13 amino acids. The CDR3 reads CSVARELNTEAFF. In nucleotides, the CDR3 is TGCAGCGTTGCTAGGGAATTGAACACTGAAGCTTTCTTT.

This chain uses TRBV10-3 with TRBJ2-5, with 12 bases fitting TRBD2. V shed 5 bases, J shed 2 bases, and the junction held 3 bases outside the gene matches. Looked up from germline, CDR1 is ENHRY and CDR2 is SYGVKD. This CDR3 contains 15 residues. CDR3 loop: CAISPSGGAQETQYF. Written as DNA, the CDR3 is TGTGCCATCAGTCCTAGCGGGGGGGCTCAAGAGACCCAGTACTTC.

The chain combines TRBV7-7 with TRBJ2-5, with D perhaps matching TRBD1 or TRBD2 (5 bases each). This CDR3 comprises 14 residues. CDR1 and CDR2 from the germline V gene are SSHAT and FNYEAQ (reference sequence). The V end lost 0 bases, the J end lost 4 bases, and 9 bases lay between the germline ends. The CDR3 sequence: CASSLAGVGETQYF. The CDR3, as DNA: TGTGCCAGCAGCTTAGCGGGGGTGGGAGAGACCCAGTACTTC.

The chain links TRBV7-3 to TRBJ1-2; tentative D call: TRBD1 (5 bases). The length of the CDR3 is 20 residues. The V end was cut by 1 base, the J end by 0 bases, with 24 bases between. Germline values: CDR1 SGHTA, CDR2 FQGTGA. CDR3: CASSLKSNPGLNQANYGYTF. The CDR3 coding sequence is TGTGCCAGCAGCTTAAAATCCAATCCGGGACTGAATCAAGCTAACTATGGCTACACCTTC.